Following are 15 T cell receptor beta chains from one sample sequenced in a study of cytomegalovirus exposure and HLA in healthy donors (dated by TCRdb to 2015 to 2018). Library prep was done by the immunoSEQ multiplex PCR assay. A mixture of 60 forward primers for TCR Vbeta segments and 13 reverse primers for TCR Jbeta segments was used in the multiplex PCR. TCRdb limited this immuneACCESS table to in-frame rearrangements with V and J called. A share of clones is missing; checked studies link under half to unresolved V genes, and the rest is unexplained. In all, the sample holds 99,000 or so clones, and more than 60% of those were seen once. About 5% of the sample belongs to the ten largest clones. The specimen sequenced was PBMCs. The receptors derive from a male donor in good health and CMV-seronegative.

The V call is TRBV2, the J call TRBJ2-1; D remains unclear. Trimming pared 4 bases from V and 8 bases from J, leaving 12 bases between. The germline gives CDR1 SNHLY, CDR2 FYNNEI. This CDR3 comprises 13 residues. As DNA, the CDR3 is TGTGCCAGCAGTGCCGAGCTGATCGATGAGCAGTTCTTC. It codes for CASSAELIDEQFF.

This clone turned up a few times. The V call is TRBV5-5, the J call TRBJ2-7, with a possible D match to TRBD1 (5 bases). Between the trimmed V and J ends, which lost 6 bases and 5 bases, there was a span of 12 bases. The CDR3 is 12 residues long. Germline lookup yields CDR1 SGHKS and CDR2 YYEKEE (reference sequence). The CDR3 reads CASTVLGDEQYF. The CDR3 coding sequence is TGTGCCAGCACCGTATTAGGGGACGAGCAGTACTTC.

There are a few counts of this clone. The chain recombines TRBV4-3 with TRBJ1-2; the match to TRBD1 covers 7 bases. Per the germline V gene, CDR1 is LGHNA and CDR2 is YSLEER. The length of the CDR3 is 13 residues. V shed 4 bases and J 6 bases; nucleotides not matched to a gene: 5. This chain's CDR3 is CASSPRGENGYTF. The CDR3 nucleotides are TGCGCCAGCAGCCCCAGGGGGGAGAATGGCTACACCTTC.

The J gene is TRBJ2-7, the V gene TRBV9, with a weak D call TRBD1 (5 bases). The germline gives CDR1 SGDLS, CDR2 YYNGEE. There are 14 residues in the CDR3. Trimming left V 0 bases short and J 4 bases short, with 11 bases between. CDR3 DNA sequence: TGTGCCAGCAGCGTAGGGGGTCAGGGTTACGAGCAGTACTTC. Residues: CASSVGGQGYEQYF.

This sequence joins TRBV7-9 and TRBJ2-7; tentative D call: TRBD1 (5 bases). Trimming removed 1 base at V and 4 bases at J, with 14 bases between. Per germline, CDR1 SEHNR and CDR2 FQNEAQ (reference sequence). CDR3 size: 15 residues. The CDR3 DNA sequence: TGTGCCAGCAGCTTAGGGGGCAGGGTGGAATACGAGCAGTACTTC. Protein sequence: CASSLGGRVEYEQYF.

This clone was seen only a few times. The chain combines TRBV5-4 with TRBJ2-7, with TRBD1 identical over 9 bases. Trimming at V came to 4 bases and at J to 5 bases, leaving 16 bases not matched to a gene. This CDR3 has 17 residues. Germline CDR1 SGHNT, CDR2 YYREEE (reference sequence). The CDR3 protein is CASSQGGSRDRANEQYF. The CDR3 DNA sequence: TGTGCCAGCAGCCAAGGCGGCAGCCGGGACAGGGCCAACGAGCAGTACTTC.

The V gene is TRBV9, the J gene TRBJ2-3, with 7 bases aligning to TRBD2. The J segment lost 3 bases and the V segment lost 0 bases, leaving 10 bases of the junction unmatched. CDR1 is SGDLS, CDR2 YYNGEE, per germline. The CDR3 is made up of 17 amino acids. The CDR3: CASSVGQGGYVTDTQYF. The CDR3 region has the DNA TGTGCCAGCAGCGTAGGTCAGGGAGGGTATGTAACAGATACGCAGTATTTT.

This clone showed up just a few times. The chain couples TRBV18 to TRBJ2-1, with 7 bases lining up with TRBD2. Germline V gene lookup returns CDR1 KGHSH and CDR2 LQKENI. V shed 2 bases and J 0 bases; nucleotides not matched to a gene: 16. The CDR3 length is 20 residues. Here the CDR3 DNA reads TGTGCCAGCTCACCAGAGGCGGGAGCTAAGACCCTGAGCTCCTACAATGAGCAGTTCTTC. Its protein product is CASSPEAGAKTLSSYNEQFF.

DNA for the CDR3: TGTGCCAGCAGTCCGGACAGGGCGAAGACCCAGTACTTC. Amino acids: CASSPDRAKTQYF. The chain carries TRBV6-5 and TRBJ2-5; 8 positions match TRBD1. The CDR3 extends over 13 amino acids. V shed 5 bases, J shed 6 bases, and the junction held 5 bases outside the gene matches. Germline V CDR1 and CDR2: MNHEY, SVGAGI.

The V call is TRBV7-9, the J call TRBJ2-1, with 8 nucleotides matching TRBD2. J gave up 8 bases and V 1 base, and 13 bases lay outside the gene matches. The CDR3 spans 17 residues. Germline V lookup: CDR1 SEHNR, CDR2 FQNEAQ (reference sequence). The CDR3 bases are TGTGCCAGCAGCTTAGGGTCCTCCAGCGGGAGTACGTATGAGCAGTTCTTC. Protein product: CASSLGSSSGSTYEQFF. Looking up the rest from reference TRBV7-9 and TRBJ2-1 gives the full variable domain: DTGVSQNPRHKITKRGQNVTFRCDPISEHNRLYWYRQTLGQGPEFLTYFQNEAQLEKSRLLSDRFSAERPKGSFSTLEIQRTEQGDSAMYLCASSLGSSSGSTYEQFFGPGTRLTVL.

This clone was counted a few times. The chain carries TRBV5-4 and TRBJ2-2; weak D call: TRBD2 (5 bases). The CDR3 covers 15 residues. The ends were cut back, 4 bases at V and 7 bases at J, with 17 bases in the middle. Germline loops: CDR1 SGHNT, CDR2 YYREEE (reference sequence). Here the CDR3 DNA reads TGTGCCAGCAGCCCCTCGGGGAGTTCGGACGGGGAGCTGTTTTTT. It translates to CASSPSGSSDGELFF.

The rearrangement uses TRBV29-1 and TRBJ2-1; 8 bases map to TRBD1. The germline V gene encodes CDR1 SQVTM and CDR2 ANQGSEA. Trimming removed 6 bases from V and 1 base from J; junction bases left unmatched: 11. This CDR3 region has 16 residues. The CDR3 bases are TGCAGCGTCACAGGGGGACTCCTTGGGTCCTACAATGAGCAGTTCTTC. As protein: CSVTGGLLGSYNEQFF.

The gene calls are TRBV11-1 and TRBJ1-2, with 8 bases fitting TRBD1. V shed 5 bases, J shed 4 bases, and the junction held 6 bases outside the gene matches. The length of the CDR3 is 14 residues. The germline CDR1 and CDR2 sequences are SGHAT and FQDESV (reference sequence). The CDR3 is CASSPRQGIYGYTF. For the CDR3, the DNA is TGTGCCAGCAGCCCTAGACAGGGGATCTATGGCTACACCTTC.

The chain combines TRBV2 with TRBJ2-7; perhaps TRBD2 as D (6 bases). The V end was cut by 1 base, the J end by 5 bases, with 6 bases between. The CDR3 consists of 12 residues. CDR1 and CDR2 (germline): SNHLY, FYNNEI. The chain's CDR3 is CASSEGGDEQYF. DNA of the CDR3: TGTGCCAGCAGTGAAGGCGGGGACGAGCAGTACTTC.

CDR3: CASTFGGGNEQFF. DNA for the CDR3: TGTGCCAGCACTTTCGGGGGGGGGAATGAGCAGTTCTTC. This chain links TRBV11-2 with TRBJ2-1; 8 nucleotides match TRBD2. Losses at the gene ends were 7 bases for V and 7 bases for J; bases not matched to a gene: 6. Germline V gives CDR1 SGHAT, CDR2 FQNNGV. CDR3 length: 13 residues.